What follows are 20 T cell receptor beta chains derived from one specimen sequenced in a study of identical twins listed by TCRdb under 2016. Libraries were built with 5' RACE. TCRdb shows the sequencer as Illumina HiSeq 2000. The raw public reads went through TCRdb reprocessing: fastp at Q25, MiXCR clone calling, in-frame beta chains kept. When rows share a CDR3 protein, they turn into one entry using the most common DNA and genes. In this sample the table shows roughly 250,000 distinct CDR3 sequences, more than 13% of which occur a single time. Around 9% of the sample is in the top ten clones. Source material: memory (CD45RO+) T cells sorted from blood. Taken with the paper, the label for cell subset or site translates to: CD45RO+ enriched T cells. These receptor sequences come from a woman between 18 and 29 years old in good health.

This clonotype was recorded many times. V gene TRBV11-2 combines with J gene TRBJ2-7; D uncertain. Germline loops: CDR1 SGHAT, CDR2 FQNNGV. Deletions cut 0 bases from V and 5 bases from J, with 8 bases between. The CDR3 is 13 amino acids. The CDR3 coding sequence is TGTGCCAGCAGCTTAGAGGCTTCCCACGAGCAGTACTTC. Translation gives CASSLEASHEQYF.

The sample holds a few counts of this clonotype. The chain carries TRBV29-1 and TRBJ1-1; D unclear. Trimming pared 7 bases from V and 0 bases from J, leaving 6 bases between. The CDR3 has 11 residues. Germline-derived CDR1 and CDR2 are SQVTM and ANQGSEA. The CDR3 nucleotides are TGCAGCGCTGAGGTGAACACTGAAGCTTTCTTT. Translation gives CSAEVNTEAFF. The complete variable domain, with remaining parts taken from reference TRBV29-1 and TRBJ1-1, reads SAVISQKPSRDICQRGTSLTIQCQVDSQVTMMFWYRQQPGQSLTLIATANQGSEATYESGFVIDKFPISRPNLTFSTLTVSNMSPEDSSIYLCSAEVNTEAFFGQGTRLTVV.

This clonotype was found a few times. The chain joins TRBV27 to TRBJ2-1, with TRBD2 matching 13 bases. There are 20 residues in the CDR3. J gave up 0 bases and V 5 bases, and 13 bases lay outside the gene matches. Germline CDR1 reads MNHEY; CDR2 reads SMNVEV (reference sequence). The CDR3 region has the DNA TGTGCCAGCAGTCCCCTGACTAGCGGGGGGTCCCCGAGCTCCTACAATGAGCAGTTCTTC. This encodes CASSPLTSGGSPSSYNEQFF.

The rearrangement joins TRBV9 to TRBJ2-7, with 9 bases aligning to TRBD1. V shed 4 bases, J shed 3 bases, and the junction held 8 bases outside the gene matches. From germline, CDR1 is SGDLS and CDR2 YYNGEE. This CDR3 has 15 amino acids. The CDR3 reads CASSLRGQGFYEQYF. CDR3 nucleotide sequence: TGTGCCAGCAGCCTAAGGGGACAGGGCTTCTACGAGCAGTACTTC.

The chain recombines TRBV3-1 with TRBJ1-1; TRBD1 is a possible D gene (5 bases). The ends were cut back, 1 base at V and 3 bases at J, with 12 bases in the middle. The CDR3 sequence is 15 residues long. Germline CDR1 LGHDT, CDR2 YNNKEL (reference sequence). The CDR3 coding sequence is TGTGCCAGCAGCCAAGCAGCCGGGACGGACACTGAAGCTTTCTTT. Its protein is CASSQAAGTDTEAFF.

This clonotype was observed a handful of times. This CDR3 is missing its conserved last phenylalanine or tryptophan, likely due to a read error. This chain joins TRBV5-1 and TRBJ2-3; possibly TRBD2 for D (5 bases). CDR1 SGHRS and CDR2 YFSETQ come from the germline V gene. This CDR3 has 19 residues. Trimming stripped 0 bases from V and 1 base from J, with 21 bases between. The CDR3 region has the DNA TGCGCCAGCAGCTTGGCTGCCCAAAGGACTCGATGGGGCACAGATACGCAGTATGTT. Its protein is CASSLAAQRTRWGTDTQYV.

This rearrangement joins TRBV7-9 to TRBJ2-7, with TRBD1 as a possible D gene (6 bases). Trimming removed 5 bases at V and 0 bases at J, with 14 bases between. The germline CDR1 and CDR2 sequences are SEHNR and FQNEAQ (reference sequence). The CDR3 covers 15 residues. CDR3 loop: CASSPRIGGSYEQYF. The DNA for the CDR3 is TGTGCCAGCAGCCCGAGGATAGGGGGCTCCTACGAGCAGTACTTC.

This clonotype was seen only a few times. This chain links TRBV29-1 with TRBJ1-1, with a tentative D call TRBD1 (6 bases). The V gene lost 3 bases and the J gene lost 10 bases, with 9 bases spanning the gap. Germline V gives CDR1 SQVTM, CDR2 ANQGSEA. CDR3 length: 10 amino acids. The CDR3 protein is CSVDLTGAFF. The CDR3 DNA is TGCAGCGTTGACCTGACAGGAGCTTTCTTT.

The V call is TRBV9, the J call TRBJ1-4, with 8 positions matching TRBD1. V shed 3 bases, J shed 6 bases, and the junction held 7 bases outside the gene matches. Germline V gene data show CDR1 as SGDLS and CDR2 as YYNGEE. This CDR3 spans 15 amino acids. DNA for the CDR3: TGTGCCAGCAGCGCGAAGGACAGGGCGGATGAAAAACTGTTTTTT. This translates into CASSAKDRADEKLFF.

The chain joins TRBV5-1 to TRBJ2-7; 10 positions agree with TRBD2. The V gene's germline CDR1 is SGHRS and CDR2 YFSETQ. The CDR3 has 16 amino acids. Germline trimming cut 5 bases from V and 3 bases from J; bases unmatched to any gene: 11. CDR3 region: CASRPAGLAGVYEQYF. CDR3 in DNA: TGCGCCAGCAGACCGGCTGGCCTAGCGGGAGTCTACGAGCAGTACTTC. Based on the CDR3 plus reference TRBV5-1 and TRBJ2-7, the full variable domain is KAGVTQTPRYLIKTRGQQVTLSCSPISGHRSVSWYQQTPGQGLQFLFEYFSETQRNKGNFPGRFSGRQFSNSRSEMNVSTLELGDSALYLCASRPAGLAGVYEQYFGPGTRLTVT.

Points on this clonotype: This may arise from a read error, as a much more abundant clone is one base away. V gene TRBV7-6 combines with J gene TRBJ2-5, with unresolved D. This CDR3 is built from 11 residues. Germline assignment: CDR1 SGHVS and CDR2 FNYEAQ. Trimming stripped 7 bases from V and 2 bases from J, with 5 bases between. The CDR3 sequence: CASTSQETQYF. CDR3 sequence (DNA): TGTGCCAGCACCTCTCAAGAGACCCAGTACTTC.

This clonotype was recorded a few times. The J gene is TRBJ2-7, the V gene TRBV12-3 or TRBV12-4, with 10 bases identical to TRBD1. CDR3 size: 16 residues. With 5 bases clipped from V and 4 bases from J, the junction kept 11 bases outside the gene matches. CDR3 sequence reads: CASSQGQGVIGYEQYF. DNA of the CDR3: TGTGCCAGCAGTCAAGGACAGGGGGTAATTGGGTACGAGCAGTACTTC.

The chain carries TRBV5-1 and TRBJ1-5, with D tentatively TRBD1 (5 bases). Germline V gene lookup returns CDR1 SGHRS and CDR2 YFSETQ. V was clipped by 0 bases and J by 4 bases, with 11 bases between them. The length of the CDR3 is 15 residues. CDR3 protein: CASSLEPGGNQPQHF. The CDR3 DNA reads TGCGCCAGCAGCTTGGAACCCGGGGGTAATCAGCCCCAGCATTTT.

J is TRBJ1-5 and V is TRBV28; TRBD1 matches 7 bases. Per the germline V gene, CDR1 is MDHEN and CDR2 is SYDVKM. After removal of 6 bases from V and 11 bases from J, the junction contained 10 bases not matched to a gene. The CDR3 is 13 residues long. For the CDR3, the DNA is TGTGCCAGCAGACCGGGGCCCGACAGGGCCCAGCATTTT. Translation: CASRPGPDRAQHF.

At least ten counts were recorded for this clonotype. The V call is TRBV5-1, the J call TRBJ2-7; 8 bases map to TRBD1. Germline V lookup: CDR1 SGHRS, CDR2 YFSETQ. V shed 2 bases, J shed 6 bases, and the junction held 7 bases outside the gene matches. The CDR3 loop spans 14 amino acids. CDR3 protein: CASSFGQGEGEQYF. The CDR3 DNA reads TGCGCCAGCAGCTTCGGACAGGGTGAAGGCGAGCAGTACTTC.

This clonotype has only a few counts. The chain combines TRBV5-1 with TRBJ2-5, with D perhaps assigned TRBD1 or TRBD2 (5 bases each). V was shortened by 3 bases and J by 4 bases, with 10 bases between the two germline ends. The CDR3 runs 13 residues. Germline values: CDR1 SGHRS, CDR2 YFSETQ. CDR3 sequence reads: CASSSGRVETQYF. The CDR3 region has the DNA TGCGCCAGCAGCTCGGGACGGGTAGAGACCCAGTACTTC.

This clonotype showed up just once. V gene TRBV6-1 combines with J gene TRBJ2-3; TRBD2 agrees at 14 bases. Germline V gene lookup returns CDR1 MNHNS and CDR2 SASEGT. Trimming took 7 bases from V and 4 from J; bases not matched to a gene: 4. This CDR3 region has 15 residues. In nucleotides, the CDR3 is TGTGCCAGCACCCCGGGACTAGCGGGGGCAGATACGCAGTATTTT. It encodes CASTPGLAGADTQYF.

The sample holds a few counts of this clonotype. The rearrangement links TRBV6-5 to TRBJ2-5, with TRBD1 matching over 7 bases. The CDR3 is 14 residues long. Germline assignment: CDR1 MNHEY and CDR2 SVGAGI. The trim removed 0 bases at V and 5 bases at J, leaving 3 bases unmatched. CDR3 DNA sequence: TGTGCCAGCAGTTACTCAACAGGGGACGAGACCCAGTACTTC. Translating gives CASSYSTGDETQYF.

The rearrangement links TRBV5-6 to TRBJ2-1; D is uncertain. The CDR3 loop spans 12 amino acids. The V end lost 3 bases, the J end lost 9 bases, and 10 bases lay between the germline ends. Germline V gene data show CDR1 as SGHDT and CDR2 as YYEEEE. The CDR3: CASSWISSEQFF. CDR3 nucleotide sequence: TGTGCCAGCAGCTGGATTTCAAGTGAGCAGTTCTTC.

The rearrangement joins TRBV5-1 to TRBJ2-3; D is unresolved. Germline V gene data show CDR1 as SGHRS and CDR2 as YFSETQ. The CDR3 extends over 16 amino acids. V was trimmed by 0 bases and J by 3 bases, leaving 14 bases between them. CDR3 amino acids: CASSLGNSLRTDTQYF. The CDR3 DNA is TGCGCCAGCAGCTTGGGAAACAGCCTCCGGACAGATACGCAGTATTTT.